This T cell receptor beta chain was sequenced in a study of cytomegalovirus exposure and HLA in healthy donors. Use of 60 Vbeta and 13 Jbeta primers characterized the PCR. TCRdb's table, derived via immunoSEQ multiplex PCR, lists solely in-frame clones and lacks some. The profile shows more than 35,000 clones, almost 70% of them singletons. This CDR3 comprises 15 residues. V lost 7 bases, J lost 7 bases, and 10 bases stayed unmatched. The germline V gene encodes CDR1 SNHLY and CDR2 FYNNEI. Input material: PBMCs. The source is a man aged 35-49 years in good health and CMV-seronegative. The chain has TRBV2 and TRBJ1-6; 7 positions agree with TRBD1. The CDR3 sequence is CASTRGDSRNSPLHF. The CDR3 nucleotides read TGTGCCAGCACCAGAGGGGACAGCCGGAATTCACCCCTCCACTTT.